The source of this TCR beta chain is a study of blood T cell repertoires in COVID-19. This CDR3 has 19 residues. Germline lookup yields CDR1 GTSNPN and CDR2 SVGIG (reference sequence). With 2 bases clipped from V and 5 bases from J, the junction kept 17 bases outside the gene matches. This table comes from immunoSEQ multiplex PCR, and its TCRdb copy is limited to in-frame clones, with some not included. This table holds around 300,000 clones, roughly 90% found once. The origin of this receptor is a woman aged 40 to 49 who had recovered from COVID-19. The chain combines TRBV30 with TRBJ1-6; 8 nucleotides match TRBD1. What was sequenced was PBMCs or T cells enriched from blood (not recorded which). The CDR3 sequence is CAWSPRRQGAARNNSPLHF. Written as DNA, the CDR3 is TGTGCCTGGAGTCCAAGGAGGCAGGGGGCGGCGAGGAATAATTCACCCCTCCACTTT.